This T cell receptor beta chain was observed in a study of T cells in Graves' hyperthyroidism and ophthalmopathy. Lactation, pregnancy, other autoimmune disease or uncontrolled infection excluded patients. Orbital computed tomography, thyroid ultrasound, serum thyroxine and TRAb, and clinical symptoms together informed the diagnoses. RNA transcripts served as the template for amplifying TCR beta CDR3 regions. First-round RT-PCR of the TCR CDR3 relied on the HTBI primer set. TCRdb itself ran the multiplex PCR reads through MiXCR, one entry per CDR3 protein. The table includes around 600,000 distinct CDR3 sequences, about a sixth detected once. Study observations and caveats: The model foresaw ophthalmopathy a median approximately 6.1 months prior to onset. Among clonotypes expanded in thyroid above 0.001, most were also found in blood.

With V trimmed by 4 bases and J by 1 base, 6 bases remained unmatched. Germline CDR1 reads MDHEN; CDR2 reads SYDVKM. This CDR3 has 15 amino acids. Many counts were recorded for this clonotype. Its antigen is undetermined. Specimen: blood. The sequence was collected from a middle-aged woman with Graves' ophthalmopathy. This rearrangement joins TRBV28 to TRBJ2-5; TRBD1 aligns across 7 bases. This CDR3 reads CASSSQTGSQETQYF. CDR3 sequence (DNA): TGTGCCAGCAGTTCTCAGACAGGGTCCCAAGAGACCCAGTACTTC.